These 30 T cell receptor beta chains came from one sample sequenced in a study of T cells in Graves' hyperthyroidism and ophthalmopathy. The source material, RNA transcripts, was used to amplify TCR beta CDR3 regions. A set of HTBI primers served as the primers for a first-round RT-PCR of the TCR CDR3. TCRdb used MiXCR to reprocess the multiplex PCR reads, holding one entry per CDR3 protein. The sample records about 720,000 distinct CDR3 sequences, 18% being singletons. Sequenced material: blood. The receptor set was obtained from a woman in her forties or fifties with Graves' hyperthyroidism that later progressed to Graves' ophthalmopathy.

This clonotype was seen a few times. The chain uses TRBV7-2 and TRBJ2-5; tentative D call: TRBD2 (6 bases). Germline V gene lookup returns CDR1 SGHTA and CDR2 FQGNSA. The germline V and J ends were trimmed by 5 bases and 7 bases, with 14 bases remaining between them. The CDR3 totals 13 residues. The CDR3 here is CASSPTSSGTQYF. The DNA for the CDR3 is TGTGCCAGCAGCCCGACTAGTTCTGGGACCCAGTACTTC. Complete variable domain (other parts from reference TRBV7-2 and TRBJ2-5): GAGVSQSPSNKVTEKGKDVELRCDPISGHTALYWYRQSLGQGLEFLIYFQGNSAPDKSGLPSDRFSAERTGGSVSTLTIQRTQQEDSAVYLCASSPTSSGTQYFGPGTRLLVL.

The sample holds many counts of this clonotype. V gene TRBV11-2 combines with J gene TRBJ2-5; TRBD2 matches at 8 bases. Looked up from germline, CDR1 is SGHAT and CDR2 is FQNNGV. This CDR3 comprises 15 residues. J gave up 2 bases and V 5 bases, and 7 bases lay outside the gene matches. DNA of the CDR3: TGTGCCAGCAGCAAAAGCGGGGGAGGACAAGAGACCCAGTACTTC. This translates into CASSKSGGGQETQYF. The full variable domain, rest sourced from reference TRBV11-2 and TRBJ2-5, is EAGVAQSPRYKIIEKRQSVAFWCNPISGHATLYWYQQILGQGPKLLIQFQNNGVVDDSQLPKDRFSAERLKGVDSTLKIQPAKLEDSAVYLCASSKSGGGQETQYFGPGTRLLVL.

This clonotype came up many times. The V call is TRBV3-1, the J call TRBJ1-4; perhaps TRBD1 as D (5 bases). Trimming shortened V by 6 bases and J by 3 bases, and 11 bases separated the two germline ends. The CDR3 runs to 14 residues. The germline CDR1 and CDR2 sequences are LGHDT and YNNKEL (reference sequence). CDR3 region: CASSRDLANEKLFF. The DNA for the CDR3 is TGTGCCAGCAGTCGGGACCTTGCTAATGAAAAACTGTTTTTT. The full variable domain, in which reference TRBV3-1 and TRBJ1-4 provide the parts outside the CDR3, is DTAVSQTPKYLVTQMGNDKSIKCEQNLGHDTMYWYKQDSKKFLKIMFSYNNKELIINETVPNRFSPKSPDKAHLNLHINSLELGDSAVYFCASSRDLANEKLFFGSGTQLSVL.

Many counts were recorded for this clonotype. This chain joins TRBV2 and TRBJ2-3; a possible D gene is TRBD2 (5 bases). V was pared by 3 bases and J by 0 bases, with 13 bases between. This CDR3 contains 16 residues. Germline V gene data show CDR1 as SNHLY and CDR2 as FYNNEI. The CDR3 bases are TGTGCCAGCAGTGACCCGAGCGGACCTAGCACAGATACGCAGTATTTT. Translation: CASSDPSGPSTDTQYF.

A few counts support this clonotype. The V call is TRBV10-3, the J call TRBJ2-3; TRBD2 matches at 9 bases. The CDR3 length is 15 residues. With V trimmed by 2 bases and J by 5 bases, 5 bases remained unmatched. Germline CDR1 reads ENHRY; CDR2 reads SYGVKD. In DNA form, the CDR3 reads TGTGCCATCAGTGAGATTCGAGCGGGGGGAGATACGCAGTATTTT. Its translation: CAISEIRAGGDTQYF.

This clonotype was detected once. V usage is TRBV9 and J usage is TRBJ2-4; no clear D. Germline V gives CDR1 SGDLS, CDR2 YYNGEE. Trimming pared 4 bases from V and 0 bases from J, leaving 17 bases between. There are 17 residues in the CDR3. The CDR3 loop is CASSPRLDSLAKNIQYF. The CDR3 DNA reads as TGTGCCAGCAGCCCCCGACTTGATTCATTAGCCAAAAACATTCAGTACTTC.

This clonotype was counted ten times or more. The chain is built from TRBV7-6 and TRBJ2-5; TRBD1 agrees at 8 bases. This CDR3 is 16 amino acids long. Germline CDR1 reads SGHVS; CDR2 reads FNYEAQ. V shed 1 base, J shed 1 base, and the junction held 5 bases outside the gene matches. The CDR3 DNA is TGTGCCAGCAGCTTAGATTTGACAGGGGCCCAAGAGACCCAGTACTTC. This translates into CASSLDLTGAQETQYF.

The rearrangement links TRBV12-3 or TRBV12-4 to TRBJ2-1; D is unclear. The V end was cut by 7 bases, the J end by 6 bases, with 16 bases between. This CDR3 contains 14 residues. The DNA for the CDR3 is TGTGCCAGCACCTCCCAATTAATAGGCAATGAGCAGTTCTTC. This gives the protein CASTSQLIGNEQFF.

V is TRBV6-1 and J is TRBJ1-5; TRBD1 matches 7 bases. V trimming: 0 bases; J trimming: 1 base; junction bases outside the gene matches: 6. CDR1 is MNHNS and CDR2 is SASEGT in the germline V gene. CDR3 size: 17 residues. DNA of the CDR3: TGTGCCAGCAGTGAAGCCCTGACAGGGTTCAGCAATCAGCCCCAGCATTTT. It translates to CASSEALTGFSNQPQHF.

This clonotype was picked up a small number of times. This sequence joins TRBV6-1 and TRBJ2-1; 8 nucleotides agree with TRBD1. The CDR3 loop spans 16 amino acids. Germline V gene data show CDR1 as MNHNS and CDR2 as SASEGT. The junction had 13 bases not matched to a gene; V was cut back by 5 bases and J by 7 bases. The CDR3 reads CASSRGVGQGANEQFF. The CDR3 DNA reads as TGTGCCAGCAGTCGAGGGGTTGGGCAGGGGGCAAATGAGCAGTTCTTC.

There are many counts of this clonotype. This chain joins TRBV7-9 and TRBJ2-5; 12 nucleotides agree with TRBD1. J gave up 0 bases and V 5 bases, and 4 bases lay outside the gene matches. Germline CDR1 and CDR2: SEHNR and FQNEAQ (reference sequence). This CDR3 spans 16 amino acids. CDR3 sequence reads: CASSPRDRGHQETQYF. The CDR3 DNA sequence: TGTGCCAGCAGCCCCCGGGACAGGGGGCACCAAGAGACCCAGTACTTC. The full variable domain, in which reference TRBV7-9 and TRBJ2-5 provide the parts outside the CDR3, is DTGVSQNPRHKITKRGQNVTFRCDPISEHNRLYWYRQTLGQGPEFLTYFQNEAQLEKSRLLSDRFSAERPKGSFSTLEIQRTEQGDSAMYLCASSPRDRGHQETQYFGPGTRLLVL.

This clonotype has a handful of counts. The chain carries TRBV10-3 and TRBJ2-7, with 7 bases identical to TRBD1. In germline, CDR1 is ENHRY, CDR2 SYGVKD. There are 17 residues in the CDR3. Losses at the gene ends were 4 bases for V and 2 bases for J; bases not matched to a gene: 14. The CDR3 DNA reads TGTGCCATCAGTGTCGAGGTGGTTAGGGACAGACCCTACGAGCAGTACTTC. As protein: CAISVEVVRDRPYEQYF.

This clonotype has a handful of counts. The V call is TRBV7-9, the J call TRBJ2-1, with D perhaps matching TRBD2 (5 bases). CDR1 is SEHNR, CDR2 FQNEAQ, per germline (reference sequence). The CDR3 is made up of 13 amino acids. V lost 6 bases and J lost 5, with 11 bases in between. Here the CDR3 reads CASRSLANNEQFF. DNA of the CDR3: TGTGCCAGCAGATCCCTAGCTAACAATGAGCAGTTCTTC.

This clonotype was seen only once. A much larger clone differs by one base, so this may be a read error. The J gene is TRBJ1-2, the V gene TRBV5-1; D is unclear. The CDR3 consists of 14 residues. CDR1 and CDR2 (germline): SGHRS, YFSETQ. The CDR3 here is CASSSQWEGYGHTF. The CDR3 nucleotides are TGCGCCAGCAGCTCCCAGTGGGAAGGCTATGGCCACACCTTC.

The chain combines TRBV18 with TRBJ1-1; D is uncertain. Germline CDR1 KGHSH, CDR2 LQKENI. The ends were cut back, 3 bases at V and 1 base at J, with 12 bases in the middle. This CDR3 is 15 amino acids long. The CDR3 DNA reads as TGTGCCAGCTCACCTGGAGTGACGAAGAACACTGAAGCTTTCTTT. The encoded protein is CASSPGVTKNTEAFF.

This clonotype was found many times. The chain carries TRBV7-6 and TRBJ2-1; 10 positions agree with TRBD2. The CDR3 consists of 18 residues. The junction had 6 bases not matched to a gene; V was cut back by 1 base and J by 0 bases. Germline V gene lookup returns CDR1 SGHVS and CDR2 FNYEAQ. CDR3 in amino acids: CASSLVPSGGLSYNEQFF. The CDR3 DNA reads TGTGCCAGCAGCTTAGTTCCTAGCGGGGGACTCTCCTACAATGAGCAGTTCTTC.

The sample holds many counts of this clonotype. The rearrangement uses TRBV20-1 and TRBJ1-2; D uncertain. This CDR3 is 13 amino acids long. Germline-derived CDR1 and CDR2 are DFQATT and SNEGSKA (reference sequence). Trimming pared 6 bases from V and 3 bases from J, leaving 14 bases between. In nucleotides, the CDR3 is TGCAGTGCCGACACCCGCCGGGACTATGGCTACACCTTC. It specifies CSADTRRDYGYTF.

The rearrangement joins TRBV12-3 or TRBV12-4 to TRBJ1-2, with 9 bases fitting TRBD1. The CDR3 loop spans 15 amino acids. Losses at the gene ends were 7 bases for V and 8 bases for J; bases not matched to a gene: 14. The CDR3 DNA reads TGTGCCAGCACCCTTCAGAACAGGGGGCGTTGGGGCTACACCTTC. This encodes CASTLQNRGRWGYTF.

The CDR3: CASSGGGRTDTQYF. Written as DNA, the CDR3 is TGTGCCAGCAGTGGAGGGGGGAGGACAGATACGCAGTATTTT. The rearrangement uses TRBV19 and TRBJ2-3, with D perhaps assigned TRBD1 or TRBD2 (6 bases each). This CDR3 spans 14 amino acids. CDR1 LNHDA and CDR2 SQIVND come from the germline V gene (reference sequence). The germline V and J ends were trimmed by 9 bases and 3 bases, with 16 bases remaining between them.

This clonotype has a handful of counts. Its ends do not fully match the called genes, so a read error is possible. The chain is built from TRBV4-1 and TRBJ2-7; TRBD1 matches 9 bases. This CDR3 contains 15 residues. The V gene's germline CDR1 is MGHRA and CDR2 YSYEKL. The CDR3 is CASSKEGQGLGEQYF. The CDR3 coding sequence is TGCGCCAGCAGCAAAGAAGGACAGGGGCTGGGGGAGCAGTACTTC.

The DNA of the CDR3 is TGTGCCAGCAGCCTCTACAGGGAACACCAAGAGACCCAGTACTTC. Protein product: CASSLYREHQETQYF. J is TRBJ2-5 and V is TRBV7-6; TRBD1 might be the D (6 bases). The CDR3 runs 15 residues. Germline V gene data show CDR1 as SGHVS and CDR2 as FNYEAQ. The V end lost 5 bases, the J end lost 0 bases, and 13 bases lay between the germline ends.

This clonotype was counted a few times. This rearrangement joins TRBV14 to TRBJ1-1; weak D call: TRBD1 (5 bases). Germline CDR1 reads SGHDN; CDR2 reads FVKESK. The CDR3 covers 13 residues. The germline V and J ends were trimmed by 4 bases and 11 bases, with 17 bases remaining between them. CDR3 in DNA: TGTGCCAGCAGCCCCCCAGGGTTCAGAGAGGCTTTCTTT. Residues: CASSPPGFREAFF.

The J gene is TRBJ1-1, the V gene TRBV20-1; D is uncertain. The CDR3 has 14 amino acids. V dropped 3 bases and J dropped 1 base, with 12 bases sitting between them. Germline V gives CDR1 DFQATT, CDR2 SNEGSKA (reference sequence). The CDR3 DNA is TGCAGTGCTAGCCCCCGAACCGCGAACACTGAAGCTTTCTTT. Amino acids: CSASPRTANTEAFF.

This clonotype has a handful of counts. J is TRBJ1-4 and V is TRBV20-1, with a weak D call TRBD1 (6 bases). Trimming removed 3 bases at V and 4 bases at J, with 12 bases between. CDR1 and CDR2 (germline): DFQATT, SNEGSKA (reference sequence). This CDR3 comprises 14 residues. The CDR3 is CSASQGMGNEKLFF. CDR3 nucleotide sequence: TGCAGTGCTAGTCAGGGGATGGGTAATGAAAAACTGTTTTTT.

V and J are TRBV7-3 and TRBJ2-3; D is perhaps TRBD2 (7 bases). Deletions cut 5 bases from V and 2 bases from J, with 17 bases between. The CDR3 is 16 amino acids. CDR1 is SGHTA, CDR2 FQGTGA, per germline. The CDR3 region is CASSPLGGDNTDTQYF. As DNA, the CDR3 is TGTGCCAGCAGCCCCCTGGGGGGGGACAACACAGATACGCAGTATTTT.

This clonotype was counted between two and nine times. The chain recombines TRBV5-5 with TRBJ2-1; tentatively, D is TRBD1 or TRBD2 (6 bases each). The length of the CDR3 is 14 residues. Between the trimmed V and J ends, which lost 6 bases and 0 bases, there was a span of 10 bases. CDR1 is SGHKS and CDR2 is YYEKEE in the germline V gene (reference sequence). The CDR3 nucleotides are TGTGCCAGCAAGGAGGGGGTCTCCTACAATGAGCAGTTCTTC. Translation: CASKEGVSYNEQFF.

This clonotype was seen only a few times. The V and J genes are TRBV18 and TRBJ1-4, with 7 bases fitting TRBD1. CDR1 KGHSH and CDR2 LQKENI come from the germline V gene. The CDR3 has 15 amino acids. V lost 3 bases, J lost 8 bases, and 9 bases stayed unmatched. DNA of the CDR3: TGTGCCAGCTCACCCCGGGACAGTCCTTTCGAAAAACTGTTTTTT. Protein product: CASSPRDSPFEKLFF.

This chain links TRBV19 with TRBJ1-5, with D perhaps TRBD1 (6 bases). CDR1 is LNHDA and CDR2 is SQIVND in the germline V gene (reference sequence). V lost 3 bases to trimming and J lost 3 bases, with 6 bases between them. CDR3 length: 13 amino acids. CDR3 nucleotide sequence: TGTGCCAGTAGTATGGGGGCCAATCAGCCCCAGCATTTT. It encodes CASSMGANQPQHF.

The chain links TRBV3-1 to TRBJ2-2, with 8 bases that match TRBD1. The V gene end was trimmed by 6 bases and the J gene end by 4 bases; junction bases not matched to a gene: 4. The CDR3 length is 14 residues. Germline-derived CDR1 and CDR2 are LGHDT and YNNKEL (reference sequence). The CDR3 loop reads CASRLQGVTGELFF. In nucleotides, the CDR3 is TGTGCCAGCAGACTACAGGGGGTCACCGGGGAGCTGTTTTTT.

There are many counts of this clonotype. The V gene is TRBV3-1, the J gene TRBJ2-1; D uncertain. Germline-derived CDR1 and CDR2 are LGHDT and YNNKEL (reference sequence). V shed 5 bases and J shed 10 bases, with 18 bases lying between them. The CDR3 loop spans 14 amino acids. CDR3 nucleotides: TGTGCCAGCAGCGACACCTCCTCGGGCAGAGAGCAGTTCTTC. Encoded protein: CASSDTSSGREQFF.